The present entry profiles one T cell receptor (beta chain) with its context. Profiled with immunoSEQ multiplex PCR; TCRdb holds only in-frame clones, not every one. The profile shows some 26,000 clones, roughly 94% of them singletons. The data originate from a study of PD-1 blockade in classical Hodgkin lymphoma. Documented time point: newly diagnosed, previously untreated cHL patient sample. The V and J ends lost 0 bases and 2 bases respectively, with 8 bases between them. The CDR3 has 14 amino acids. Germline assignment: CDR1 SGHRS and CDR2 YFSETQ. This chain joins TRBV5-1 and TRBJ1-1, with D uncertain. The specimen was peripheral blood mononuclear cells (PBMCs). This TCR came from a human donor with classical Hodgkin lymphoma. CDR3 protein: CASSLEVSNTEAFF. CDR3 DNA: TGCGCCAGCAGCTTGGAAGTCTCCAACACTGAAGCTTTCTTT.